This is a list of T cell receptor beta chains from one sample in a study of T cells in localized non-small cell lung cancer. Assay used: immunoSEQ multiplex PCR; TCRdb lists only in-frame clones, some missing. Among more than 25,000 clones, around 90% were seen once, and the ten largest hold roughly 13%. Sequences were derived from peripheral blood, sampled before any cancer treatment. These receptors all come from a female donor over 55 with stage III squamous cell lung carcinoma. CDR3s include the opening cysteine and the closing phenylalanine or tryptophan. Fields, in order: clone size, D gene, J gene, V gene, CDR3 protein, CDR3 DNA. The D gene is left open where the match is weak. Some rows mark clone size as missing; the rest say once, few, many or name a class of expanded clone.

NA,NA,TRBJ1-4,TRBV15,CATSTAGATNEKLFF,TGTGCCACCAGCACCGCGGGGGCAACTAATGAAAAACTGTTTTTT
NA,TRBD1,TRBJ1-5,TRBV6-5,CASSYSQGGGDQPQHF,TGTGCCAGCAGTTACTCACAGGGGGGGGGTGATCAGCCCCAGCATTTT
NA,NA,TRBJ1-2,TRBV7-9,CASSGMEGYGYTF,TGTGCCAGCAGTGGAATGGAGGGCTATGGCTACACCTTC
NA,NA,TRBJ2-1,TRBV18,CASSRDSSPNEQFF,TGTGCCAGCTCCCGGGACTCATCCCCCAATGAGCAGTTCTTC
NA,TRBD1,TRBJ2-1,TRBV19,CASSATGEHNEQFF,TGTGCCAGTAGTGCTACAGGGGAGCACAATGAGCAGTTCTTC
NA,NA,TRBJ2-5,TRBV19,CASSAGTNQETQYF,TGTGCCAGTAGCGCCGGGACAAACCAAGAGACCCAGTACTTC
NA,TRBD1,TRBJ1-3,TRBV2,CASKGTVSGNTIYF,TGTGCCAGCAAAGGGACAGTCTCTGGAAACACCATATATTTT
NA,NA,TRBJ1-1,TRBV28,CASSSTPYEAFF,TGTGCCAGCAGCTCCACCCCGTATGAAGCTTTCTTT
NA,TRBD1,TRBJ2-7,TRBV7-2,CASSLHRGSYEQYF,TGTGCCAGCAGCCTCCACAGGGGTTCCTACGAGCAGTACTTC
NA,NA,TRBJ2-5,TRBV7-9,CASSTGQREETQYF,TGTGCCAGCTCAACGGGGCAGAGGGAAGAGACCCAGTACTTC
NA,TRBD1,TRBJ1-4,TRBV7-9,CASSRGQGNEKLFF,TGTGCCAGCAGCCGGGGACAGGGAAATGAAAAACTGTTTTTT
NA,NA,TRBJ2-5,TRBV7-6,CASSLEQGDPQYF,TGTGCCAGCAGCTTAGAACAGGGAGATCCCCAGTACTTC
NA,NA,TRBJ1-2,TRBV6-5,CASSYLAGALSYGYTF,TGTGCCAGCAGTTATCTGGCAGGGGCATTGAGCTATGGCTACACCTTC
few,NA,TRBJ2-1,TRBV19,CASSAGIYNEQFF,TGTGCCAGTAGTGCCGGGATCTACAATGAGCAGTTCTTC
NA,NA,TRBJ1-4,TRBV4-3,CASSQDPPPKEKLFF,TGCGCCAGCAGCCAAGATCCGCCTCCGAAGGAAAAACTGTTTTTT
NA,NA,TRBJ2-1,TRBV29-1,CSVEAAGTYNEQFF,TGCAGCGTTGAAGCGGCAGGTACTTACAATGAGCAGTTCTTC
once,TRBD2,TRBJ2-1,TRBV5-3,CARSLGLAGDNEQFF,TGTGCCAGAAGCTTGGGACTAGCGGGTGACAATGAGCAGTTCTTC
NA,NA,TRBJ1-4,TRBV6-5,CASSYTGTSADEKLFF,TGTGCCAGCAGTTACACCGGGACATCGGCGGATGAAAAACTGTTTTTT
NA,TRBD1,TRBJ2-6,TRBV5-4,CASSSRQGISGANVLTF,TGTGCCAGCAGCTCTAGACAGGGTATCTCTGGGGCCAACGTCCTGACTTTC
NA,TRBD1,TRBJ2-1,TRBV5-4,CASSSGTGGPYNEQFF,TGTGCCAGCAGCTCGGGGACAGGGGGGCCCTACAATGAGCAGTTCTTC
NA,TRBD1,TRBJ2-1,TRBV11-3,CASSLRQGTYNEQFF,TGTGCCAGCAGCTTAAGACAGGGGACCTACAATGAGCAGTTCTTC
NA,TRBD2,TRBJ2-2,TRBV15,CATSGRAVTGELFF,TGTGCCACGAGCGGGAGGGCCGTCACCGGGGAGCTGTTTTTT
once,NA,TRBJ1-4,TRBV18,CASSPNANEKLFF,TGTGCCAGCTCACCAAACGCTAATGAAAAACTGTTTTTT
NA,TRBD2,TRBJ2-7,TRBV15,CATSRGGGDYEQYF,TGTGCCACCAGCAGAGGCGGGGGGGACTACGAGCAGTACTTC
NA,NA,TRBJ2-3,TRBV30,CAWSLGSGTGSTDTQYF,TGTGCCTGGAGTCTGGGATCCGGGACTGGGAGCACAGATACGCAGTATTTT
NA,NA,TRBJ1-5,TRBV11-2,CASSLEGAGSNQPQHF,TGTGCCAGCAGCTTAGAAGGGGCAGGGAGTAATCAGCCCCAGCATTTT
NA,NA,TRBJ1-1,TRBV6-5,CASSYSPGWNTEAFF,TGTGCCAGCAGTTACTCGCCAGGATGGAACACTGAAGCTTTCTTT
NA,NA,TRBJ1-3,TRBV9,CASSVGETGGNTIYF,TGTGCCAGCAGCGTAGGGGAGACTGGTGGAAACACCATATATTTT
NA,NA,TRBJ1-2,TRBV4-1,CASSQAPGDYGYTF,TGCGCCAGCAGCCAAGCGCCAGGGGACTATGGCTACACCTTC
once,TRBD1,TRBJ2-7,TRBV9,CASSGGQGGYEQYF,TGTGCCAGCAGCGGTGGACAGGGGGGCTACGAGCAGTACTTC
NA,TRBD1,TRBJ2-1,TRBV5-1,CASRLQGYEQFF,TGCGCCAGCAGATTACAGGGGTATGAGCAGTTCTTC
once,TRBD1,TRBJ2-5,TRBV29-1,CSVEQGAETQYF,TGCAGCGTTGAACAGGGGGCAGAGACCCAGTACTTC
once,NA,TRBJ1-4,TRBV7-9,CASSLEGRSNEKLFF,TGTGCCAGCAGCTTAGAGGGGAGAAGTAATGAAAAACTGTTTTTT
once,NA,TRBJ1-5,TRBV4-3,CASSQDGGQQPQHF,TGCGCCAGCAGCCAAGATGGGGGTCAGCAGCCCCAGCATTTT
NA,NA,TRBJ1-5,TRBV28,CASRGPWQPQHF,TGTGCCAGCAGGGGACCATGGCAGCCCCAGCATTTT
NA,NA,TRBJ2-3,TRBV2,CASIRGDTQYF,TGTGCCAGCATTAGGGGAGATACGCAGTATTTT
NA,TRBD2,TRBJ2-5,TRBV5-1,CASSLVLAGGLRYQETQYF,TGCGCCAGCAGCTTGGTCCTAGCGGGGGGGCTTCGATACCAAGAGACCCAGTACTTC
NA,NA,TRBJ2-7,TRBV18,CASSPPGGEQYF,TGTGCCAGCTCACCACCAGGGGGCGAGCAGTACTTC
NA,NA,TRBJ2-3,TRBV7-3,CASSLAGGADTQYF,TGTGCCAGCAGCTTAGCAGGGGGGGCAGATACGCAGTATTTT
few,NA,TRBJ1-4,TRBV6-5,CASSYSGGVAGGKLFF,TGTGCCAGCAGTTACTCCGGAGGGGTGGCGGGGGGAAAACTGTTTTTT
NA,NA,TRBJ2-3,TRBV5-3,CARSPGSSGIPTDTQYF,TGTGCCAGAAGCCCGGGGAGTAGCGGAATACCTACAGATACGCAGTATTTT
NA,TRBD1,TRBJ1-2,TRBV2,CASSETGGGGYTF,TGTGCCAGCAGTGAGACAGGGGGGGGTGGCTACACCTTC
NA,NA,TRBJ2-7,TRBV20-1,CSARASGEQYF,TGCAGTGCTAGAGCCAGCGGCGAGCAGTACTTC
few,TRBD2,TRBJ2-3,TRBV18,CASSPPGTSATEMLYTDTQYF,TGTGCCAGCTCACCACCGGGGACTAGCGCGACGGAGATGTTGTACACAGATACGCAGTATTTT
NA,NA,TRBJ1-1,TRBV18,CASSPTTAQNTEAFF,TGTGCCAGCTCACCCACGACAGCTCAGAACACTGAAGCTTTCTTT
NA,NA,TRBJ2-1,TRBV4-1,CASSQGVARDEQFF,TGCGCCAGCAGCCAAGGGGTAGCGAGGGATGAGCAGTTCTTC
NA,NA,TRBJ2-7,TRBV15,CATSREGVGAGEQYF,TGTGCCACCAGCAGAGAGGGAGTAGGGGCCGGCGAGCAGTACTTC
NA,NA,TRBJ2-3,TRBV9,CASSVAGLGADTQYF,TGTGCCAGCAGCGTAGCGGGGTTAGGCGCAGATACGCAGTATTTT
NA,NA,TRBJ2-3,TRBV18,CASSPPGRTPDTQYF,TGTGCCAGCTCACCACCAGGAAGAACTCCAGATACGCAGTATTTT